The clone carrying this T cell receptor beta chain occurred a few times. Its antigen remains unknown. As it was prepared, the TCRbeta library received unique molecular identifiers. Via MiXCR, TCRdb re-called the PCR reads, giving one row per CDR3 protein. Of almost 500,000 distinct CDR3 sequences listed, 10% to 13% are singletons. The V segment lost 8 bases and the J segment 6 bases; nucleotides outside the gene matches: 17. The CDR3 spans 18 residues. Germline loops: CDR1 KGHSH, CDR2 LQKENI. The record originates from a study of T-cell reconstitution after alpha-beta-depleted transplantation in children. Study-level points and caveats: Alpha-beta T cells about two months after transplant reportedly derived from several hundred expanded graft clones.

V gene TRBV18 combines with J gene TRBJ2-1; 12 bases agree with TRBD1. The sample consisted of PBMCs, taken before TCRalphabeta/CD19-depleted stem cell transplant. The receptor's source is a child aged 2-15 years with inherited bone marrow failure, due to receive a stem cell transplant. CDR3 sequence: CASLQNPGTGGAGNEQFF. CDR3 DNA sequence: TGTGCCAGCCTACAAAACCCCGGGACAGGGGGCGCGGGCAATGAGCAGTTCTTC.